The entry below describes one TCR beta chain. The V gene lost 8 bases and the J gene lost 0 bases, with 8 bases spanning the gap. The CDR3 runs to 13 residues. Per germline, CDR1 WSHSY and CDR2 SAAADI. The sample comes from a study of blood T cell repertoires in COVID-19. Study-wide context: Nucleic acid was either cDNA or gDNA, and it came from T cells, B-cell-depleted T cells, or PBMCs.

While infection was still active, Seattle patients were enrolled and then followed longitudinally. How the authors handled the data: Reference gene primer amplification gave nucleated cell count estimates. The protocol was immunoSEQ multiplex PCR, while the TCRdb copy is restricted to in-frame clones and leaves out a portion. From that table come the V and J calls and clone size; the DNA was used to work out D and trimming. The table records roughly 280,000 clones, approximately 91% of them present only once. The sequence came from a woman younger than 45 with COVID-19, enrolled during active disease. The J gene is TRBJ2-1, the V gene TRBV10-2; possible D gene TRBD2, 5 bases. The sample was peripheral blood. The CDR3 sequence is CASGRASYNEQFF. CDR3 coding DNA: TGCGCCAGCGGGAGAGCCTCCTACAATGAGCAGTTCTTC.